This TCR beta chain comes out of a study of shared clonotypes between healthy human individuals. Sequencing used immunoSEQ multiplex PCR; TCRdb keeps in-frame clones, though not all of them. The repertoire holds 450,000 or so clones, with around 77% as singletons. Germline CDR1 and CDR2: MDHEN and SYDVKM. Trimming took 6 bases from V and 9 from J; bases not matched to a gene: 9. The CDR3 is made up of 14 amino acids. The study drew all its donors from Caucasian adults living in Nashville, Tennessee. Genomic DNA for unsorted samples, which was extracted with the QIAamp DNA Blood Mini kit, came from approximately 90 million PBMCs.

The genes are TRBV28 and TRBJ1-5, with TRBD1 matching 9 bases. The sequencing sample was made of PBMCs. This receptor was identified in a woman aged 40 to 50 in good health. Some clones in this sample may be carry-over from other donors' samples. The CDR3 bases are TGTGCCAGCAGGGCGGACAGGGGCCTAAGGCCCCAGCATTTT. This gives the protein CASRADRGLRPQHF.